The 25 T cell receptor beta chains presented below share a single source sample, sequenced in a study of human T cells and chemical hapten exposure. Time point meaning: patch test 1, 2 weeks after DPC sensitization. Treatment denoted: therapeutic diphenylcyclopropenone sensitization with weekly scalp DPC. Using its own MiXCR run on the RACE reads, TCRdb lists one record per CDR3 protein. The repertoire holds approximately 100,000 distinct CDR3 sequences, with 9.5% to 12% as singletons. The source material was whole blood, sampled in connection with sensitization to the hapten diphenylcyclopropenone (DPC). These receptors were taken from a woman between 35 and 50 years old with alopecia areata. Some clones in this sample may be carry-over from other donors' samples.

The J gene is TRBJ2-5, the V gene TRBV20-1; 9 bases match TRBD2. Trimming took 5 bases from V and 7 from J; bases not matched to a gene: 14. The CDR3 covers 15 residues. Germline assignment: CDR1 DFQATT and CDR2 SNEGSKA (reference sequence). The chain's CDR3 is CSAEGIAGVAGTQYF. CDR3 sequence (DNA): TGCAGTGCTGAGGGGATAGCGGGAGTAGCAGGGACCCAGTACTTC.

This clonotype has just a few counts. The J gene is TRBJ1-5, the V gene TRBV7-9, with D possibly matching TRBD1 (6 bases). The V and J ends lost 5 bases and 9 bases respectively, with 11 bases between them. The germline V gene encodes CDR1 SEHNR and CDR2 FQNEAQ (reference sequence). The CDR3 has 12 amino acids. The CDR3 loop is CASSRIGGPQHF. The CDR3 DNA follows: TGTGCCAGCAGCAGGATAGGGGGGCCCCAGCATTTT.

This clonotype has at least ten counts. The genes are TRBV14 and TRBJ1-1; tentative D call: TRBD1 (5 bases). CDR3 size: 15 residues. Trimming left V 4 bases short and J 11 bases short, with 23 bases between. Germline CDR1 is SGHDN and CDR2 is FVKESK. CDR3 nucleotides: TGTGCCAGCAGCCCTTGGGGCAGGGTGGCCAAAGAGGCTTTCTTT. Its translation: CASSPWGRVAKEAFF. Based on the CDR3 plus reference TRBV14 and TRBJ1-1, the full variable domain is EAGVTQFPSHSVIEKGQTVTLRCDPISGHDNLYWYRRVMGKEIKFLLHFVKESKQDESGMPNNRFLAERTGGTYSTLKVQPAELEDSGVYFCASSPWGRVAKEAFFGQGTRLTVV.

To note about this clonotype: A single base separates this from a much larger clone, so it may be a read error. This chain uses TRBV20-1 with TRBJ1-1; 8 bases line up with TRBD1. CDR3 length: 17 residues. Germline loops: CDR1 DFQATT, CDR2 SNEGSKA (reference sequence). The junction had 14 bases not matched to a gene; V was cut back by 0 bases and J by 5 bases. The CDR3 DNA is TGCAGTGCTAGAGATGCGGCCCGACAGGGGCCTGAGACTGAAGCTTTCTTT. Encoded protein: CSARDAARQGPETEAFF.

This clonotype was observed at least ten times. The gene calls are TRBV27 and TRBJ1-1; no firm D call. Trimming cost V 4 bases and J 1 base, with 4 bases left between them. CDR1 and CDR2 from the germline V gene are MNHEY and SMNVEV (reference sequence). The CDR3 loop spans 12 amino acids. CDR3 nucleotides: TGTGCCAGCAGTTCGGGGAACACTGAAGCTTTCTTT. This codes for CASSSGNTEAFF.

This chain links TRBV6-2 or TRBV6-3 with TRBJ2-2; D call uncertain. This CDR3 contains 13 residues. V lost 8 bases and J lost 8, with 15 bases in between. In germline, CDR1 is MNHEY, CDR2 SVGEGT. The CDR3 is CASSIHNQGELFF. Written as DNA, the CDR3 is TGTGCCAGCTCCATCCACAACCAAGGGGAGCTGTTTTTT.

The rearrangement joins TRBV9 to TRBJ2-2; 8 bases match TRBD1. This CDR3 comprises 15 residues. CDR1 SGDLS and CDR2 YYNGEE come from the germline V gene. V was pared by 4 bases and J by 3 bases, with 5 bases of the junction left unmatched. CDR3 residues: CASSRTGTHTGELFF. CDR3 nucleotides: TGTGCCAGCAGCCGGACAGGGACACACACCGGGGAGCTGTTTTTT.

V usage is TRBV19 and J usage is TRBJ2-1; D gene unclear. CDR3 length: 17 residues. Trimming pared 0 bases from V and 4 bases from J, leaving 16 bases between. Germline CDR1 reads LNHDA; CDR2 reads SQIVND (reference sequence). CDR3 protein: CASSIDRLEGYYNEQFF. Written as DNA, the CDR3 is TGTGCCAGTAGTATAGATAGATTAGAAGGGTATTACAATGAGCAGTTCTTC.

This clonotype was seen only a few times. A much larger clone differs from this one at a single base, so this may be a read error. The V and J genes are TRBV11-2 and TRBJ2-3; 14 bases match TRBD2. The junction had 11 bases not matched to a gene; V was cut back by 5 bases and J by 7 bases. Germline loops: CDR1 SGHAT, CDR2 FQNNGV. The CDR3 totals 17 residues. The CDR3 DNA sequence: TGTGCCAGCAGCCCGGGACTAGCGGGAGAATGGACGAATACGCAGTATTTT. This encodes CASSPGLAGEWTNTQYF. The variable domain in full, completed from reference TRBV11-2 and TRBJ2-3, reads EAGVAQSPRYKIIEKRQSVAFWCNPISGHATLYWYQQILGQGPKLLIQFQNNGVVDDSQLPKDRFSAERLKGVDSTLKIQPAKLEDSAVYLCASSPGLAGEWTNTQYFGPGTRLTVL.

The chain is built from TRBV6-2 or TRBV6-3 and TRBJ1-5, with D tentatively TRBD1 (5 bases). Trimming stripped 6 bases from V and 9 bases from J, with 18 bases between. This CDR3 region has 14 residues. Germline values: CDR1 MNHEY, CDR2 SVGEGT. Here the CDR3 reads CASSYRGSARPQHF. The CDR3 DNA follows: TGTGCCAGCAGCTATCGGGGCTCCGCCCGGCCCCAGCATTTT.

This clonotype has just a few counts. The chain carries TRBV12-3 or TRBV12-4 and TRBJ2-1; TRBD2 matches at 7 bases. The CDR3 contains 15 residues. The V segment lost 2 bases and the J segment 6 bases; nucleotides outside the gene matches: 7. The CDR3 coding sequence is TGTGCCAGCAGTTTATTAGCGGGTGGGGGCAATGAGCAGTTCTTC. This encodes CASSLLAGGGNEQFF.

This chain uses TRBV6-2 or TRBV6-3 with TRBJ2-7; D unclear. With 2 bases removed from V and 6 bases from J, the gap between germline ends came to 17 bases. Germline V CDR1 and CDR2: MNHEY, SVGEGT. The CDR3 has 15 residues. The CDR3 region is CASSYEVRTGSEQYF. The DNA for the CDR3 is TGTGCCAGCAGTTACGAGGTACGGACCGGTAGCGAGCAGTACTTC.

The gene calls are TRBV7-2 and TRBJ1-3; 7 nucleotides align to TRBD1. There are 14 residues in the CDR3. Germline trimming cut 1 base from V and 14 bases from J; bases unmatched to any gene: 11. The germline V gene encodes CDR1 SGHTA and CDR2 FQGNSA. The CDR3 is CASSLDPGGTAVYF. CDR3 in DNA: TGTGCCAGCAGCTTAGATCCAGGGGGTACCGCCGTATATTTT.

This clonotype has just a few counts. The rearrangement uses TRBV28 and TRBJ1-1, with no clear D. Germline CDR1 is MDHEN and CDR2 is SYDVKM. The length of the CDR3 is 13 residues. Trimming took 2 bases from V and 12 from J, leaving 16 bases between them. The CDR3 protein is CASSLNILDGPFF. DNA of the CDR3: TGTGCCAGCAGTTTAAACATATTGGATGGACCTTTCTTT.

This clonotype was counted a few times. The rearrangement links TRBV29-1 to TRBJ2-6; maybe TRBD2 (5 bases). V lost 6 bases and J lost 1, with 7 bases in between. The CDR3 runs to 13 residues. The V gene's germline CDR1 is SQVTM and CDR2 ANQGSEA. Here the CDR3 DNA reads TGCAGCGTCTGGGAGTCTGGGGCCAACGTCCTGACTTTC. Its protein product is CSVWESGANVLTF.

The sample holds many counts of this clonotype. This chain uses TRBV12-3 or TRBV12-4 with TRBJ2-2; possible D gene TRBD2, 7 bases. This CDR3 has 15 amino acids. Deletions cut 6 bases from V and 7 bases from J, with 18 bases between. CDR3 nucleotide sequence: TGTGCCAGCAGCCGCGGGCGGGGGCGCGACGGGGAGCTGTTTTTT. This translates into CASSRGRGRDGELFF.

The chain employs TRBV5-4 and TRBJ2-7; 8 bases are shared with TRBD1. Germline V gene lookup returns CDR1 SGHNT and CDR2 YYREEE (reference sequence). The J segment lost 2 bases and the V segment lost 4 bases, leaving 5 bases of the junction unmatched. This CDR3 comprises 14 residues. The CDR3 DNA reads TGTGCCAGCAGCACAGGACAGGGCCCCTACGAGCAGTACTTC. Its translation is CASSTGQGPYEQYF.

V is TRBV3-1 and J is TRBJ2-7; D unclear. This CDR3 is built from 16 residues. The germline gives CDR1 LGHDT, CDR2 YNNKEL (reference sequence). V was trimmed by 0 bases and J by 6 bases, leaving 18 bases between them. This chain's CDR3 is CASSQDRVFWPSEQYF. CDR3 nucleotide sequence: TGTGCCAGCAGCCAAGATCGGGTTTTTTGGCCATCCGAGCAGTACTTC.

This clonotype was observed a handful of times. In nucleotides, the CDR3 is TGCAGCGGGGGACGGCCCAACACTGAAGCTTTCTTT. As protein: CSGGRPNTEAFF. This chain links TRBV29-1 with TRBJ1-1; D is perhaps TRBD1 (5 bases). This CDR3 region has 12 residues. The germline gives CDR1 SQVTM, CDR2 ANQGSEA. The ends were cut back, 7 bases at V and 2 bases at J, with 11 bases in the middle. The variable domain in full, with the rest retrieved from reference TRBV29-1 and TRBJ1-1, is SAVISQKPSRDICQRGTSLTIQCQVDSQVTMMFWYRQQPGQSLTLIATANQGSEATYESGFVIDKFPISRPNLTFSTLTVSNMSPEDSSIYLCSGGRPNTEAFFGQGTRLTVV.

The rearrangement links TRBV7-3 to TRBJ2-3; TRBD2 might be the D (5 bases). The CDR3 contains 13 residues. Germline-derived CDR1 and CDR2 are SGHTA and FQGTGA. Between the trimmed V and J ends, which lost 0 bases and 7 bases, there was a span of 8 bases. The CDR3 DNA follows: TGTGCCAGCAGCTTAACGAAGCGGCATACGCAGTATTTT. Protein: CASSLTKRHTQYF.

To note about this clonotype: A read error may be the cause here, since a much bigger clone is one base away. The CDR3, as DNA: TGCGCCAGCAGCTTGGCCAACAGCCGCAGTTCACCCCTCCACTTT. Its translation is CASSLANSRSSPLHF. The chain uses TRBV5-1 and TRBJ1-6; no definite D call. Deletions cut 0 bases from V and 9 bases from J, with 13 bases between. The CDR3 consists of 15 residues. In germline, CDR1 is SGHRS, CDR2 YFSETQ.

The sample holds many counts of this clonotype. The chain joins TRBV6-2 or TRBV6-3 to TRBJ2-1; 12 bases fit TRBD2. Trimming removed 4 bases from V and 5 bases from J; junction bases left unmatched: 9. CDR3 length equals 17 residues. The V gene's germline CDR1 is MNHEY and CDR2 SVGEGT. CDR3 loop: CASSLGGLAGHHNEQFF. DNA of the CDR3: TGTGCCAGCAGTTTAGGGGGACTAGCGGGCCACCACAATGAGCAGTTCTTC.

V usage is TRBV4-3 and J usage is TRBJ1-2; D is perhaps TRBD1 (5 bases). V was clipped by 2 bases and J by 7 bases, with 17 bases between them. This CDR3 contains 15 residues. Per germline, CDR1 LGHNA and CDR2 YSLEER. CDR3 bases: TGCGCCAGCAGCCAACAGGGAATGAGAGACGGTGGCTACACCTTC. The encoded protein is CASSQQGMRDGGYTF.

On this clonotype itself: One base away lies a much larger clone, so this may be a sequencing read error. V usage is TRBV5-4 and J usage is TRBJ2-2, with 14 bases aligning to TRBD2. CDR1 SGHNT and CDR2 YYREEE come from the germline V gene (reference sequence). CDR3 length equals 19 residues. This chain's CDR3 is CANSYLVVSGLAGAVELFF. CDR3 sequence (DNA): TGTGCCAACAGCTATCTAGTCGTATCGGGACTAGCGGGAGCGGTGGAGCTGTTTTTT.

This clonotype was seen repeatedly, ten times or more. The V call is TRBV12-3 or TRBV12-4, the J call TRBJ2-5; 10 nucleotides line up with TRBD2. The CDR3 sequence is 16 residues long. J lost 3 bases, V lost 4 bases, and 8 bases had no gene match. CDR3 amino acids: CASSYGSGRGEETQYF. The CDR3, as DNA: TGTGCCAGCAGTTACGGAAGCGGGAGGGGTGAAGAGACCCAGTACTTC.